Shown below are 18 T cell receptor beta chains from a single sample sequenced in a study of cytomegalovirus exposure and HLA in healthy donors. Repertoires were generated with immunoSEQ multiplex PCR, while TCRdb's copy carries only in-frame clones and drops some. The table records about 130,000 clones, 75% to 90% of them present only once. Input material: PBMCs. All receptors come from a young woman in good health and CMV-seronegative.

The V and J genes are TRBV5-1 and TRBJ2-3, with 7 bases that match TRBD2. This CDR3 comprises 16 residues. From germline, CDR1 is SGHRS and CDR2 YFSETQ. The V gene end was trimmed by 3 bases and the J gene end by 0 bases; junction bases not matched to a gene: 7. CDR3 sequence reads: CASSSAGRISTDTQYF. The CDR3 DNA sequence: TGCGCCAGCAGCTCAGCGGGACGGATAAGCACAGATACGCAGTATTTT.

In its sample, this clone was seen once. This chain connects TRBV2 to TRBJ1-4, with D perhaps TRBD1 (6 bases). The ends were cut back, 3 bases at V and 8 bases at J, with 13 bases in the middle. CDR3 length: 14 residues. In germline, CDR1 is SNHLY, CDR2 FYNNEI. The CDR3 here is CASSDRSQGEKLFF. The CDR3 DNA follows: TGTGCCAGCAGTGACAGGTCCCAGGGGGAAAAACTGTTTTTT.

The chain recombines TRBV11-2 with TRBJ2-1; D possibly corresponds to TRBD2 (6 bases). The ends were cut back, 3 bases at V and 2 bases at J, with 20 bases in the middle. The CDR3 totals 18 residues. Germline CDR1 is SGHAT and CDR2 is FQNNGV. CDR3 sequence reads: CASSLGRGRISPYNEQFF. In DNA, the CDR3 is TGTGCCAGCAGCTTGGGGCGAGGGAGGATCTCGCCCTACAATGAGCAGTTCTTC.

This rearrangement joins TRBV6-1 to TRBJ2-7; a possible D gene is TRBD2 (5 bases). Germline CDR1 reads MNHNS; CDR2 reads SASEGT. V was shortened by 3 bases and J by 5 bases, with 14 bases between the two germline ends. This CDR3 is built from 14 residues. CDR3 protein: CASSDEGTVDEQYF. As DNA, the CDR3 is TGTGCCAGCAGTGATGAGGGAACGGTTGACGAGCAGTACTTC.

The rearrangement uses TRBV28 and TRBJ1-1, with TRBD1 identical over 9 bases. Germline V CDR1 and CDR2: MDHEN, SYDVKM. The CDR3 covers 13 residues. V shed 5 bases and J 5 bases; nucleotides not matched to a gene: 3. The CDR3 loop is CASSDRGYTEAFF. The CDR3 DNA sequence: TGTGCCAGCAGTGACAGGGGGTATACTGAAGCTTTCTTT. Using reference TRBV28 and TRBJ1-1 for the parts outside the CDR3, the full variable domain is DVKVTQSSRYLVKRTGEKVFLECVQDMDHENMFWYRQDPGLGLRLIYFSYDVKMKEKGDIPEGYSVSREKKERFSLILESASTNQTSMYLCASSDRGYTEAFFGQGTRLTVV.

This clone was seen a handful of times. The chain joins TRBV30 to TRBJ1-1; TRBD1 might be the D (5 bases). V was cut by 0 bases and J by 0 bases, with 5 bases left in between. CDR1 and CDR2 (germline): GTSNPN, SVGIG (reference sequence). There are 13 residues in the CDR3. CDR3 sequence reads: CAWSVGVNTEAFF. In nucleotides, the CDR3 is TGTGCCTGGAGTGTAGGGGTGAACACTGAAGCTTTCTTT.

In its sample, this clone was seen once. The chain is built from TRBV5-1 and TRBJ2-5; TRBD1 is a possible D gene (6 bases). This CDR3 is 15 amino acids long. The germline V gene has CDR1 SGHRS and CDR2 YFSETQ. Between the trimmed V and J ends, which lost 4 bases and 5 bases, there was a span of 18 bases. The CDR3: CASSPQLGAGETQYF. The CDR3 region has the DNA TGCGCCAGCAGCCCCCAACTGGGGGCCGGGGAGACCCAGTACTTC.

The chain joins TRBV5-1 to TRBJ2-7; 7 bases match TRBD1. This CDR3 region has 15 residues. Germline CDR1 is SGHRS and CDR2 is YFSETQ. The V gene end was trimmed by 0 bases and the J gene end by 2 bases; junction bases not matched to a gene: 5. CDR3 loop: CASSLEPGQTYEQYF. CDR3 coding DNA: TGCGCCAGCAGCTTGGAACCGGGACAGACCTACGAGCAGTACTTC. The variable domain in full, completed from reference TRBV5-1 and TRBJ2-7, reads KAGVTQTPRYLIKTRGQQVTLSCSPISGHRSVSWYQQTPGQGLQFLFEYFSETQRNKGNFPGRFSGRQFSNSRSEMNVSTLELGDSALYLCASSLEPGQTYEQYFGPGTRLTVT.

The chain carries TRBV5-1 and TRBJ2-7, with D perhaps TRBD2 (6 bases). Germline CDR1 SGHRS, CDR2 YFSETQ. The CDR3 length is 12 residues. Between the trimmed V and J ends, which lost 10 bases and 2 bases, there was a span of 13 bases. CDR3 amino acids: CAGEAGTYEQYF. The CDR3 DNA sequence: TGCGCCGGGGAGGCGGGGACCTACGAGCAGTACTTC.

The chain recombines TRBV5-1 with TRBJ2-2; 7 positions agree with TRBD2. CDR1 SGHRS and CDR2 YFSETQ come from the germline V gene. The CDR3 is made up of 13 amino acids. J gave up 5 bases and V 4 bases, and 2 bases lay outside the gene matches. CDR3 coding DNA: TGCGCCAGCAGCCCCGGGGGGACCGGGGAGCTGTTTTTT. Translation gives CASSPGGTGELFF.

The rearrangement joins TRBV5-4 to TRBJ2-6; weak D call: TRBD1 (5 bases). Germline CDR1 is SGHNT and CDR2 is YYREEE (reference sequence). CDR3 length: 15 residues. Trimming cost V 1 base and J 1 base, with 6 bases left between them. CDR3 sequence (DNA): TGTGCCAGCAGCTTGTCAGGGTCTGGGGCCAACGTCCTGACTTTC. It specifies CASSLSGSGANVLTF.

The CDR3 is CASSFTLLAGGNEQYF. The CDR3 coding sequence is TGTGCCAGCAGCTTTACCCTGCTAGCGGGAGGGAACGAGCAGTACTTC. V and J are TRBV11-3 and TRBJ2-7, with TRBD2 matching 12 bases. This CDR3 has 16 residues. Germline V gene lookup returns CDR1 SGHNT and CDR2 YENEEA. The ends lost 3 bases at V and 5 bases at J; junction bases unmatched: 8.

The chain recombines TRBV5-1 with TRBJ2-7; 9 bases line up with TRBD2. The junction had 5 bases not matched to a gene; V was cut back by 0 bases and J by 4 bases. The CDR3 sequence is 15 residues long. Germline loops: CDR1 SGHRS, CDR2 YFSETQ. In DNA, the CDR3 is TGCGCCAGCAGCTTGGATAGCGGGAGCTGGTACGAGCAGTACTTC. The encoded protein is CASSLDSGSWYEQYF. Looking up the rest from reference TRBV5-1 and TRBJ2-7 gives the full variable domain: KAGVTQTPRYLIKTRGQQVTLSCSPISGHRSVSWYQQTPGQGLQFLFEYFSETQRNKGNFPGRFSGRQFSNSRSEMNVSTLELGDSALYLCASSLDSGSWYEQYFGPGTRLTVT.

The V and J genes are TRBV28 and TRBJ1-2; TRBD1 matches 8 bases. Trimming took 4 bases from V and 4 from J; bases not matched to a gene: 14. Germline CDR1 and CDR2: MDHEN and SYDVKM. The CDR3 spans 17 residues. CDR3 in DNA: TGTGCCAGCAGTTCAAGTGCTTCAGGGGGCTCGTTCTATGGCTACACCTTC. Amino acid sequence: CASSSSASGGSFYGYTF.

This sequence joins TRBV6-1 and TRBJ2-7, with 14 bases identical to TRBD2. V was clipped by 8 bases and J by 4 bases; unmatched bases: 4. CDR1 is MNHNS, CDR2 SASEGT, per germline. The CDR3 sequence is 14 residues long. The CDR3 spells CASYGTSGSYEQYF. CDR3 nucleotide sequence: TGTGCCAGCTATGGGACTAGCGGGAGTTACGAGCAGTACTTC.

The V gene is TRBV2, the J gene TRBJ2-3; 9 nucleotides line up with TRBD2. V lost 5 bases and J lost 3; bases outside the gene matches: 6. The CDR3 is 15 residues long. CDR1 SNHLY and CDR2 FYNNEI come from the germline V gene. CDR3 nucleotides: TGTGCCAGCAGTCTAGCGGGAAAAGGAACAGATACGCAGTATTTT. It is translated as CASSLAGKGTDTQYF.

DNA for the CDR3: TGTGCCATCAGTGAGTCAACTAGCGGGAGGCCTAGTGATGAGCAGTTCTTC. Its protein product is CAISESTSGRPSDEQFF. V is TRBV10-3 and J is TRBJ2-1, with 12 bases lining up with TRBD2. CDR3 length equals 17 residues. Looked up from germline, CDR1 is ENHRY and CDR2 is SYGVKD. Trimming removed 0 bases from V and 8 bases from J; junction bases left unmatched: 8.

The V and J genes are TRBV14 and TRBJ2-7; 10 nucleotides agree with TRBD1. The CDR3 length is 16 residues. CDR1 SGHDN and CDR2 FVKESK come from the germline V gene. After removal of 4 bases from V and 7 bases from J, the junction contained 13 bases not matched to a gene. CDR3 in amino acids: CASSPAQSTGGREQYF. In nucleotides, the CDR3 is TGTGCCAGCAGCCCCGCGCAATCGACAGGGGGCAGAGAGCAGTACTTC.